This T cell receptor beta chain was recovered during a study of cytotoxic CD8 clonotypes in ibrutinib-treated CLL. Study in general: The average sample held roughly 240,000 productive templates and 85,000 to 100,000 productive rearrangements.

General observations from the study: Baseline levels were approached again at progression, after clonality had risen at ibrutinib response. Under therapy, public clonotypes either contracted or stayed stable, and they were uncommon. Relative to age-matched healthy donors, clonality at baseline was higher, and it tracked circulating CD8+ T-cell counts.

To note about this clone: Its antigen is unidentified.

Assay used: immunoSEQ multiplex PCR; TCRdb lists only in-frame clones, some missing. The sample carries a few hundred thousand clones, 67% recorded once. The ends were cut back, 6 bases at V and 0 bases at J, with 12 bases in the middle. CDR3 length equals 14 residues. CDR1 and CDR2 from the germline V gene are WNHNN and SYGVQD (reference sequence). The clonotype originates from a human donor with chronic lymphocytic leukemia. The V call is TRBV10-1, the J call TRBJ2-7, with D maybe TRBD2 (6 bases). This specimen was PBMCs, taken after 36 months of ibrutinib treatment. The CDR3, as DNA: TGCGCCAGCAGCCAGACCGGGAGCTCCTACGAGCAGTACTTC. It encodes CASSQTGSSYEQYF.